Sequencing of this T cell receptor beta chain was carried out in a study of OX40 agonist ivuxolimab in advanced cancers. Study background: Treatment received earlier with anti-PD-1, anti-PD-L1 or anti-CTLA-4 agents was allowed, and around 40% had some. Partial responses were achieved by three patients: one hepatocellular carcinoma, two cutaneous melanoma. Overall study results and limits: The CD4+ and CD8+ T cells in the blood had expanded clonally by week 6 at 0.1 to 3.0 mg/kg.

V shed 8 bases, J shed 4 bases, and the junction held 7 bases outside the gene matches. Germline V CDR1 and CDR2: LNHDA, SQIVND (reference sequence). CDR3 length: 14 residues. To note about this clone: Its antigen remains unidentified.

The table came from immunoSEQ multiplex PCR; TCRdb's copy has only in-frame clones and leaves some out. Of over 45,000 clones in the sample, 86% were seen once. Sample: CD4+ or CD8+ T cells sorted from blood, taken in a trial of the OX40 agonist ivuxolimab. The V call is TRBV19, the J call TRBJ1-2, with TRBD1 matching over 10 bases. This TCR was recovered from an adult with an advanced solid tumor such as melanoma, head and neck, liver or kidney cancer. The CDR3 DNA is TGTGCCAGTCTCCCGGGACAGGGGATCTATGGCTACACCTTC. It specifies CASLPGQGIYGYTF.